These 9 T cell receptor beta chains were all obtained from the same sample, sequenced in a study of OX40 agonist ivuxolimab in advanced cancers. The repertoire was sequenced with immunoSEQ multiplex PCR; TCRdb's copy has only in-frame clones and lacks some. The sample consists of around 100,000 clones, about 83% of them appearing once. The sequences come from CD4+ or CD8+ T cells sorted from blood, collected in a trial of the OX40 agonist ivuxolimab. Receptors originate from an adult with an advanced solid tumor such as melanoma, head and neck, liver or kidney cancer.

This clone was seen a single time. The chain links TRBV18 to TRBJ2-3; no definite D call. CDR3 length: 15 residues. V shed 3 bases and J shed 1 base, with 11 bases lying between them. Germline CDR1 and CDR2: KGHSH and LQKENI. CDR3 in amino acids: CASSPAKGGTDTQYF. The CDR3 coding sequence is TGTGCCAGCTCACCCGCCAAAGGCGGCACAGATACGCAGTATTTT.

The chain uses TRBV15 and TRBJ2-3; tentative D call: TRBD2 (5 bases). Trimming took 3 bases from V and 4 from J, leaving 14 bases between them. The CDR3 extends over 15 amino acids. Germline lookup yields CDR1 LNHNV and CDR2 YYDKDF (reference sequence). The CDR3 loop reads CATSSLASAADTQYF. CDR3 sequence (DNA): TGTGCCACCAGCAGCCTAGCTTCAGCGGCAGATACGCAGTATTTT.

Here the CDR3 DNA reads TGTGCCAGCAGCCCCGGGACAGATTTCAATCAGCCCCAGCATTTT. Protein sequence: CASSPGTDFNQPQHF. The chain uses TRBV11-3 and TRBJ1-5, with 7 bases fitting TRBD1. Germline assignment: CDR1 SGHNT and CDR2 YENEEA. Trimming cost V 5 bases and J 3 bases; bases outside gene matches: 7. The CDR3 extends over 15 amino acids.

This chain uses TRBV19 with TRBJ2-3; D gene ambiguous. CDR1 and CDR2 (germline): LNHDA, SQIVND (reference sequence). This CDR3 contains 16 residues. Trimming shortened V by 0 bases and J by 6 bases, and 16 bases separated the two germline ends. CDR3 in DNA: TGTGCCAGTAGTATAGAGAAAGGAATCCCCGCCGATACGCAGTATTTT. Its protein is CASSIEKGIPADTQYF.

V usage is TRBV6-5 and J usage is TRBJ1-3; no clear D. Trimming pared 2 bases from V and 3 bases from J, leaving 8 bases between. Germline V gene lookup returns CDR1 MNHEY and CDR2 SVGAGI. The CDR3 contains 14 residues. The CDR3 DNA is TGTGCCAGCAGTTACAGGGCTCTTGGAAACACCATATATTTT. Amino acids: CASSYRALGNTIYF.

The chain joins TRBV6-1 to TRBJ2-7; possible D gene TRBD2, 5 bases. Looked up from germline, CDR1 is MNHNS and CDR2 is SASEGT. Trimming took 1 base from V and 2 from J, leaving 12 bases between them. The CDR3 is made up of 15 amino acids. This CDR3 is CASSEGLLPTYEQYF. CDR3 bases: TGTGCCAGCAGTGAAGGACTATTGCCTACCTACGAGCAGTACTTC.

This rearrangement joins TRBV5-4 to TRBJ1-1; D might be TRBD1 (5 bases). CDR1 is SGHNT and CDR2 is YYREEE in the germline V gene (reference sequence). The CDR3 covers 14 residues. Trimming stripped 4 bases from V and 5 bases from J, with 15 bases between. CDR3 in amino acids: CASSPAAGHTEAFF. CDR3 DNA: TGTGCCAGCAGCCCGGCGGCGGGGCATACTGAAGCTTTCTTT.

The chain links TRBV7-2 to TRBJ2-7; D is possibly TRBD1 (6 bases). The CDR3 contains 13 residues. The ends were cut back, 5 bases at V and 6 bases at J, with 14 bases in the middle. Germline values: CDR1 SGHTA, CDR2 FQGNSA. CDR3 bases: TGTGCCAGCAGCGCAACAGGGAACGGCGAGCAGTACTTC. Translation gives CASSATGNGEQYF.

This clone was observed a few times. This chain links TRBV19 with TRBJ2-7; TRBD1 agrees at 7 bases. Germline lookup yields CDR1 LNHDA and CDR2 SQIVND (reference sequence). The J segment lost 2 bases and the V segment lost 6 bases, leaving 13 bases of the junction unmatched. The CDR3 covers 16 residues. CDR3 sequence (DNA): TGTGCCAGTAGCCCGGGACAGCGTTTGGGCGCCTACGAGCAGTACTTC. Its translation: CASSPGQRLGAYEQYF.